The 23 T cell receptor beta chains listed next were all sequenced from one sample in a study of cytomegalovirus exposure and HLA in healthy donors. Some clones are missing from TCRdb's copy, which holds only in-frame ones; the method was immunoSEQ multiplex PCR. The sample holds 100,000 to 150,000 clones, approximately 89% seen once. Sample: PBMCs. These receptors were taken from a woman aged 18-35 years in good health and CMV-seronegative.

This rearrangement joins TRBV6-5 to TRBJ1-2; possibly TRBD1 for D (6 bases). The ends were cut back, 5 bases at V and 6 bases at J, with 19 bases in the middle. The CDR3 loop spans 15 amino acids. In germline, CDR1 is MNHEY, CDR2 SVGAGI. CDR3 sequence reads: CASSKNFRDIDGYTF. The CDR3 bases are TGTGCCAGCAGTAAAAACTTTCGGGACATAGATGGCTACACCTTC.

Comment on this clone: The sample contains more than one DNA sequence encoding this CDR3. The chain is built from TRBV6-1 and TRBJ1-2; the D gene is possibly TRBD1 (5 bases). Germline CDR1 and CDR2: MNHNS and SASEGT. Trimming shortened V by 4 bases and J by 5 bases, and 11 bases separated the two germline ends. This CDR3 spans 13 amino acids. Written as DNA, the CDR3 is TGTGCCAGCAGTGCTGGGGGAGGGTATGGCTACACCTTC. Protein product: CASSAGGGYGYTF.

The genes are TRBV6-5 and TRBJ2-7; TRBD1 might be the D (6 bases). V lost 8 bases and J 5 bases, leaving 19 bases between the germline ends. The germline V gene has CDR1 MNHEY and CDR2 SVGAGI. The length of the CDR3 is 14 residues. The CDR3: CASPRDIGCDEQYF. In DNA, the CDR3 is TGTGCCAGCCCACGGGACATTGGTTGCGACGAGCAGTACTTC.

The chain is built from TRBV6-5 and TRBJ2-7; 7 bases map to TRBD1. This CDR3 has 14 residues. Unmatched junction bases numbered 9, after V lost 4 bases and J lost 6 bases. CDR1 is MNHEY, CDR2 SVGAGI, per germline. DNA of the CDR3: TGTGCCAGCAGTTCCCCGACAGGGATTCGCGAGCAGTACTTC. This codes for CASSSPTGIREQYF.

The V gene is TRBV27, the J gene TRBJ1-2; 8 nucleotides align to TRBD1. CDR1 MNHEY and CDR2 SMNVEV come from the germline V gene (reference sequence). V lost 1 base, J lost 8 bases, and 9 bases stayed unmatched. The CDR3 sequence is 15 residues long. CDR3: CASSLYGSGGIGYTF. The CDR3 DNA reads as TGTGCCAGCAGTTTATATGGTTCAGGGGGCATCGGCTACACCTTC.

This sequence joins TRBV2 and TRBJ2-3; TRBD1 matches 7 bases. The ends lost 5 bases at V and 6 bases at J; junction bases unmatched: 2. Germline lookup yields CDR1 SNHLY and CDR2 FYNNEI. This CDR3 is built from 12 residues. DNA for the CDR3: TGTGCCAGCAGTAGGACAGGTGATACGCAGTATTTT. This sequence encodes CASSRTGDTQYF. The variable domain in full, completed from reference TRBV2 and TRBJ2-3, reads EPEVTQTPSHQVTQMGQEVILRCVPISNHLYFYWYRQILGQKVEFLVSFYNNEISEKSEIFDDQFSVERPDGSNFTLKIRSTKLEDSAMYFCASSRTGDTQYFGPGTRLTVL.

This chain joins TRBV9 and TRBJ2-3; 12 bases are shared with TRBD2. This CDR3 spans 16 amino acids. Per germline, CDR1 SGDLS and CDR2 YYNGEE. V lost 0 bases to trimming and J lost 5 bases; unmatched junction nucleotides: 4. In DNA, the CDR3 is TGTGCCAGCAGCGTAGATCTAGCGGGGGGGCAAGATACGCAGTATTTT. Translation: CASSVDLAGGQDTQYF.

The rearrangement links TRBV2 to TRBJ2-5; 9 bases line up with TRBD1. Germline assignment: CDR1 SNHLY and CDR2 FYNNEI. The CDR3 runs to 15 residues. V shed 8 bases and J 5 bases; nucleotides not matched to a gene: 12. DNA for the CDR3: TGTGCCAGCTCAGGTGACCGGGGGACAGGGGAGACCCAGTACTTC. As protein: CASSGDRGTGETQYF.

To note about this clone: A junction boundary mismatches the germline segment, possibly from a read error. The chain recombines TRBV13 with TRBJ2-2, with no clear D. The CDR3 is made up of 12 amino acids. The V gene's germline CDR1 is PRHDT and CDR2 FYEKMQ (reference sequence). The DNA of the CDR3 is TGTGCCAGCAGCATAGGTAGCGGGGAGCTGTTTTTT. Translating gives CASSIGSGELFF.

The chain recombines TRBV6-1 with TRBJ1-2; 7 bases match TRBD1. The CDR3 contains 13 residues. Germline V gene lookup returns CDR1 MNHNS and CDR2 SASEGT. Losses at the gene ends were 5 bases for V and 8 bases for J; bases not matched to a gene: 8. The CDR3 DNA is TGTGCCAGCAGTTTCACCGGACAGGAGGGCTACACCTTC. It specifies CASSFTGQEGYTF.

The chain is built from TRBV2 and TRBJ2-5; D perhaps matches TRBD2 (5 bases). Germline values: CDR1 SNHLY, CDR2 FYNNEI. The V gene lost 0 bases and the J gene lost 7 bases, with 15 bases spanning the gap. This CDR3 spans 15 amino acids. The CDR3 DNA follows: TGTGCCAGCAGTGAAGCGCGGGTTATTTACGGGACCCAGTACTTC. Translation: CASSEARVIYGTQYF.

The chain uses TRBV5-1 and TRBJ2-3; tentatively, D is TRBD2 (6 bases). The CDR3 is 12 residues long. V lost 6 bases and J lost 6, with 11 bases in between. Germline lookup yields CDR1 SGHRS and CDR2 YFSETQ. DNA for the CDR3: TGCGCCAGCACCAAGGAGGGGGATACGCAGTATTTT. Amino acids: CASTKEGDTQYF.

The rearrangement uses TRBV11-2 and TRBJ1-4; perhaps TRBD1 as D (5 bases). This CDR3 comprises 16 residues. Germline lookup yields CDR1 SGHAT and CDR2 FQNNGV. Trimming removed 3 bases at V and 6 bases at J, with 17 bases between. The CDR3 DNA reads as TGTGCCAGCAGCTTGAGACAGCTAAGCCTGCATGAAAAACTGTTTTTT. Amino acids: CASSLRQLSLHEKLFF. Together with reference TRBV11-2 and TRBJ1-4, the CDR3 gives the full variable domain: EAGVAQSPRYKIIEKRQSVAFWCNPISGHATLYWYQQILGQGPKLLIQFQNNGVVDDSQLPKDRFSAERLKGVDSTLKIQPAKLEDSAVYLCASSLRQLSLHEKLFFGSGTQLSVL.

V and J are TRBV6-6 and TRBJ1-2; maybe TRBD1 (5 bases). The CDR3 has 16 amino acids. CDR1 MNHNY and CDR2 SVGAGI come from the germline V gene (reference sequence). V gave up 4 bases and J gave up 5 bases, with 20 bases separating them. The CDR3 DNA follows: TGTGCCAGCAGTTTAGGCGGACGGGGGAACCTATATGGCTACACCTTC. It is translated as CASSLGGRGNLYGYTF.

The chain combines TRBV25-1 with TRBJ2-1, with a possible D match to TRBD2 (6 bases). The CDR3 sequence is 17 residues long. Per the germline V gene, CDR1 is MGHDK and CDR2 is SYGVNS. Trimming took 3 bases from V and 0 from J, leaving 15 bases between them. The CDR3 DNA reads TGTGCCAGCAGTGACCTTGGACTAACCAGCTCCTACAATGAGCAGTTCTTC. Amino acids: CASSDLGLTSSYNEQFF.

The V call is TRBV6-5, the J call TRBJ1-6; a possible D gene is TRBD1 (5 bases). The ends were cut back, 5 bases at V and 8 bases at J, with 16 bases in the middle. Per the germline V gene, CDR1 is MNHEY and CDR2 is SVGAGI. The length of the CDR3 is 15 residues. Here the CDR3 reads CASSPRGVTDSPLHF. The CDR3 region has the DNA TGTGCCAGCAGTCCCCGGGGGGTAACAGATTCACCCCTCCACTTT.

The rearrangement links TRBV6-1 to TRBJ1-2, with 10 nucleotides matching TRBD1. The CDR3 loop spans 15 amino acids. V dropped 0 bases and J dropped 8; count of bases not matched to a gene: 6. CDR1 MNHNS and CDR2 SASEGT come from the germline V gene. The chain's CDR3 is CASSEASGQGYGYTF. The DNA of the CDR3 is TGTGCCAGCAGTGAAGCATCGGGACAGGGGTACGGCTACACCTTC.

This clone was detected once. The chain combines TRBV6-5 with TRBJ2-1; D is unresolved. Per the germline V gene, CDR1 is MNHEY and CDR2 is SVGAGI. The CDR3 is 13 amino acids. The V end lost 2 bases, the J end lost 5 bases, and 7 bases lay between the germline ends. CDR3 residues: CASSYGHDNEQFF. The CDR3 DNA reads as TGTGCCAGCAGTTACGGGCATGACAATGAGCAGTTCTTC.

Here the CDR3 reads CASSLEGADPGQYF. CDR3 coding DNA: TGTGCCAGCAGCTTAGAGGGGGCCGATCCCGGTCAATATTTT. The chain has TRBV7-2 and TRBJ2-3; TRBD1 aligns across 7 bases. The junction had 13 bases not matched to a gene; V was cut back by 1 base and J by 15 bases. Per germline, CDR1 SGHTA and CDR2 FQGNSA. The CDR3 covers 14 residues.

The chain has TRBV7-9 and TRBJ2-3; 11 bases are a match to TRBD1. The CDR3 covers 16 residues. Trimming at V came to 3 bases and at J to 6 bases, leaving 8 bases not matched to a gene. Germline CDR1 is SEHNR and CDR2 is FQNEAQ (reference sequence). This CDR3 reads CASSFSGGQGDDTQYF. For the CDR3, the DNA is TGTGCCAGCAGCTTTTCGGGGGGACAGGGGGACGATACGCAGTATTTT.

This sequence joins TRBV5-1 and TRBJ1-2; 7 bases are shared with TRBD1. J was trimmed by 8 bases and V by 3 bases; bases with no gene match: 19. The CDR3 consists of 17 residues. CDR1 and CDR2 (germline): SGHRS, YFSETQ. The CDR3 reads CASSSLSEGANLWGYTF. In DNA form, the CDR3 reads TGCGCCAGCAGCTCCCTATCCGAGGGGGCCAATCTCTGGGGCTACACCTTC.

This clone showed up just once. V is TRBV9 and J is TRBJ1-2; maybe TRBD1 (6 bases). The CDR3 has 13 amino acids. Germline V lookup: CDR1 SGDLS, CDR2 YYNGEE. The ends were cut back, 3 bases at V and 8 bases at J, with 14 bases in the middle. The CDR3 nucleotides are TGTGCCAGCAGCGCAGCGGGGGCAGGGGGCTACACCTTC. This translates into CASSAAGAGGYTF.

The chain has TRBV6-5 and TRBJ2-1; unclear D gene. The V end lost 2 bases, the J end lost 12 bases, and 14 bases lay between the germline ends. The length of the CDR3 is 13 residues. Germline V gene data show CDR1 as MNHEY and CDR2 as SVGAGI. The CDR3 nucleotides are TGTGCCAGCAGTTACGCGCTTCTTACTGTGCAGTTCTTC. Translation gives CASSYALLTVQFF.